This entry lists 6 T cell receptor beta chains sequenced from one sample in a study of CD4 T cells in relation to SARS-CoV-2 and coronaviruses. No antigens are known for them. Only in-frame clones appear in the TCRdb table, and some are missing; sequencing was by immunoSEQ multiplex PCR. This sample has 9,500 to 12,000 clones; over 70% occur once, and the top ten carry roughly 18%. Before the COVID-19 pandemic, during about 2011-2019, CD4+ T cells were taken from unexposed donors. After roughly ten days of culture, CD4+ T cells were isolated. The sample consisted of CD4+ T cells from PBMCs, cultured in vitro. These receptors were taken from a human donor in good health.

The rearrangement joins TRBV3-1 (or the pseudogene TRBV3-2) to TRBJ2-6, with D unresolved. The V gene's germline CDR1 is LGHDT and CDR2 YNNKEL (reference sequence). The CDR3 totals 15 residues. Between the trimmed V and J ends, which lost 1 base and 0 bases, there was a span of 4 bases. The CDR3 DNA reads TGTGCCAGCAGCCAAGTCAACTCTGGGGCCAACGTCCTGACTTTC. It translates to CASSQVNSGANVLTF.

This chain uses TRBV4-3 with TRBJ2-7; possible D gene TRBD1, 6 bases. Trimming removed 1 base at V and 6 bases at J, with 13 bases between. This CDR3 is 14 amino acids long. The germline V gene encodes CDR1 LGHNA and CDR2 YSLEER. The CDR3 region is CASSQGNREGEQYF. The CDR3 region has the DNA TGCGCCAGCAGCCAAGGCAACAGGGAAGGCGAGCAGTACTTC.

This chain uses TRBV18 with TRBJ1-1; 7 nucleotides agree with TRBD1. Unmatched junction bases numbered 6, after V lost 0 bases and J lost 5 bases. This CDR3 has 15 residues. From germline, CDR1 is KGHSH and CDR2 LQKENI. The CDR3, as DNA: TGTGCCAGCTCACCACCGGGAGCAGGGGGAACTGAAGCTTTCTTT. It is translated as CASSPPGAGGTEAFF.

The chain employs TRBV5-5 and TRBJ2-1; 7 bases match TRBD2. The CDR3 consists of 19 residues. Germline CDR1 reads SGHKS; CDR2 reads YYEKEE (reference sequence). Trimming at V came to 4 bases and at J to 0 bases, leaving 16 bases not matched to a gene. In DNA, the CDR3 is TGTGCCAGCAGCCTCCCCGGGGTTAGCGGGCCGAGCTCCTACAATGAGCAGTTCTTC. This translates into CASSLPGVSGPSSYNEQFF.

The V gene is TRBV5-1, the J gene TRBJ2-3; TRBD1 matches at 7 bases. J gave up 1 base and V 6 bases, and 5 bases lay outside the gene matches. The germline V gene encodes CDR1 SGHRS and CDR2 YFSETQ. The CDR3 runs 14 residues. The CDR3 spells CASMWTGGTDTQYF. The CDR3 nucleotides read TGCGCCAGCATGTGGACAGGAGGCACAGATACGCAGTATTTT. Filled out from reference TRBV5-1 and TRBJ2-3, the complete variable domain reads KAGVTQTPRYLIKTRGQQVTLSCSPISGHRSVSWYQQTPGQGLQFLFEYFSETQRNKGNFPGRFSGRQFSNSRSEMNVSTLELGDSALYLCASMWTGGTDTQYFGPGTRLTVL.

V usage is TRBV7-9 and J usage is TRBJ1-2; D gene ambiguous. CDR1 and CDR2 (germline): SEHNR, FQNEAQ (reference sequence). This CDR3 has 14 residues. V lost 5 bases to trimming and J lost 6 bases, with 16 bases between them. The CDR3: CASSPNSVGHGYTF. CDR3 sequence (DNA): TGTGCCAGCAGCCCGAATTCTGTGGGTCATGGCTACACCTTC. The entire variable domain, with the rest obtained from reference TRBV7-9 and TRBJ1-2, is as follows: DTGVSQNPRHKITKRGQNVTFRCDPISEHNRLYWYRQTLGQGPEFLTYFQNEAQLEKSRLLSDRFSAERPKGSFSTLEIQRTEQGDSAMYLCASSPNSVGHGYTFGSGTRLTVV.